This entry lists 23 T cell receptor beta chains sequenced from one sample in a study of identifying expanded T cells in peripheral blood (dated by TCRdb to about 2019). Library generation was performed with the immunoSEQ multiplex PCR assay. This immuneACCESS table, as held by TCRdb, lists in-frame sequences with V and J called but not all clones. Of the missing ones, under half trace to an unresolved V gene in checked studies; the others have no known cause. The sample table records around 81,000 clones; 85% of these occur just once. Together, the top ten hold around 4.3% of the sample. The sample consisted of blood. These receptors all stem from a person aged 18-70 years in good health.

The chain employs TRBV7-2 and TRBJ1-5, with D tentatively TRBD1 (5 bases). V was cut by 3 bases and J by 4 bases, with 7 bases left in between. The CDR3 runs 13 residues. Looked up from germline, CDR1 is SGHTA and CDR2 is FQGNSA. The DNA of the CDR3 is TGTGCCAGCAGCTTTCAGGGTAATCAGCCCCAGCATTTT. This translates into CASSFQGNQPQHF. The full variable domain, with the rest looked up from reference TRBV7-2 and TRBJ1-5, is GAGVSQSPSNKVTEKGKDVELRCDPISGHTALYWYRQSLGQGLEFLIYFQGNSAPDKSGLPSDRFSAERTGGSVSTLTIQRTQQEDSAVYLCASSFQGNQPQHFGDGTRLSIL.

The J gene is TRBJ1-2, the V gene TRBV5-4; no reliable D call. Germline V CDR1 and CDR2: SGHNT, YYREEE (reference sequence). V was pared by 4 bases and J by 2 bases, with 12 bases between. The CDR3 spans 14 residues. The chain's CDR3 is CASSPPTRNYGYTF. For the CDR3, the DNA is TGTGCCAGCAGCCCGCCGACACGCAACTATGGCTACACCTTC. Full variable domain (remainder filled in from reference TRBV5-4 and TRBJ1-2): ETGVTQSPTHLIKTRGQQVTLRCSSQSGHNTVSWYQQALGQGPQFIFQYYREEENGRGNFPPRFSGLQFPNYSSELNVNALELDDSALYLCASSPPTRNYGYTFGSGTRLTVV.

This clone was picked up a small number of times. In nucleotides, the CDR3 is TGTGCCAGCAGGAGGGACAGGCGGCCTAATTCACCCCTCCACTTT. It codes for CASRRDRRPNSPLHF. This chain joins TRBV28 and TRBJ1-6, with 8 bases fitting TRBD1. This CDR3 is 15 amino acids long. Trimming took 6 bases from V and 6 from J; bases not matched to a gene: 7. CDR1 is MDHEN and CDR2 is SYDVKM in the germline V gene.

The chain employs TRBV6-5 and TRBJ1-6; maybe TRBD1 (5 bases). The CDR3 spans 15 residues. Germline V lookup: CDR1 MNHEY, CDR2 SVGAGI. Trimming pared 5 bases from V and 9 bases from J, leaving 17 bases between. DNA of the CDR3: TGTGCCAGCAGTCTCCCCCAGGGACCGGCTTCACCCCTCCACTTT. This codes for CASSLPQGPASPLHF.

In regard to this clone: Its ends do not fully match the called genes, so a read error is possible. The chain is built from TRBV7-9 and TRBJ2-1, with D uncertain. Looked up from germline, CDR1 is SEHNR and CDR2 is FQNEAQ (reference sequence). The CDR3 covers 13 residues. In DNA, the CDR3 is TGTGCCAGCAGCTTAGGGGGTTTTATTAGTATGGTCTTC. This encodes CASSLGGFISMVF.

This clone has only one observation. J is TRBJ2-5 and V is TRBV30, with D tentatively TRBD1 or TRBD2 (5 bases each). Between the trimmed V and J ends, which lost 0 bases and 6 bases, there was a span of 11 bases. The CDR3 loop spans 13 amino acids. Germline lookup yields CDR1 GTSNPN and CDR2 SVGIG (reference sequence). The CDR3 loop reads CAWSVRGKKTQYF. In DNA form, the CDR3 reads TGTGCCTGGAGTGTACGGGGCAAGAAGACCCAGTACTTC.

The chain recombines TRBV6-5 with TRBJ2-2; the match to TRBD2 covers 7 bases. Germline V gene data show CDR1 as MNHEY and CDR2 as SVGAGI. This CDR3 region has 16 residues. V lost 2 bases, J lost 2 bases, and 5 bases stayed unmatched. The CDR3: CASSYPGGANTGELFF. The CDR3 DNA reads TGTGCCAGCAGTTACCCGGGGGGAGCCAACACCGGGGAGCTGTTTTTT.

This chain uses TRBV4-1 with TRBJ1-4; the D gene is possibly TRBD1 (6 bases). CDR1 MGHRA and CDR2 YSYEKL come from the germline V gene. Between the trimmed V and J ends, which lost 8 bases and 8 bases, there was a span of 15 bases. The CDR3 length is 13 residues. The CDR3: CASRGKGVEKLFF. DNA of the CDR3: TGCGCCAGCCGTGGAAAGGGGGTAGAAAAACTGTTTTTT.

The rearrangement links TRBV5-1 to TRBJ2-5, with D perhaps TRBD1 (5 bases). Per the germline V gene, CDR1 is SGHRS and CDR2 is YFSETQ. V lost 0 bases and J lost 5, with 17 bases in between. The CDR3 runs 16 residues. Written as DNA, the CDR3 is TGCGCCAGCAGCTTGGTGCGGCCTACCAGGGCCGAGACCCAGTACTTC. This sequence encodes CASSLVRPTRAETQYF.

The rearrangement joins TRBV27 to TRBJ2-3; 7 bases line up with TRBD1. The CDR3 spans 12 residues. Germline V gene sequence: CDR1 MNHEY, CDR2 SMNVEV (reference sequence). V shed 10 bases and J 2 bases; nucleotides not matched to a gene: 3. CDR3 in DNA: TGTGCCACGGGGACAGACACAGATACGCAGTATTTT. Translating gives CATGTDTDTQYF.

V is TRBV6-5 and J is TRBJ1-1; D is ambiguous. The CDR3 runs 11 residues. Trimming stripped 5 bases from V and 2 bases from J, with 3 bases between. Germline CDR1 reads MNHEY; CDR2 reads SVGAGI. The CDR3 is CASSHNTEAFF. The CDR3, as DNA: TGTGCCAGCAGTCACAACACTGAAGCTTTCTTT.

The J gene is TRBJ1-1, the V gene TRBV5-1; D uncertain. The V end lost 4 bases, the J end lost 1 base, and 8 bases lay between the germline ends. Germline values: CDR1 SGHRS, CDR2 YFSETQ. This CDR3 region has 13 residues. The CDR3 nucleotides read TGCGCCAGCAGCGACGGACGGAACACTGAAGCTTTCTTT. Protein sequence: CASSDGRNTEAFF.

This chain uses TRBV27 with TRBJ1-1, with D hard to call. V lost 3 bases and J 4 bases, leaving 9 bases between the germline ends. Germline CDR1 reads MNHEY; CDR2 reads SMNVEV (reference sequence). The CDR3 has 13 amino acids. Written as DNA, the CDR3 is TGTGCCAGCAGTTTCGGCAGGCTCACTGAAGCTTTCTTT. Amino acids: CASSFGRLTEAFF.

This clone was recorded only once. J is TRBJ2-2 and V is TRBV5-4; 7 bases match TRBD2. Losses at the gene ends were 3 bases for V and 5 bases for J; bases not matched to a gene: 4. From germline, CDR1 is SGHNT and CDR2 YYREEE (reference sequence). CDR3 length equals 14 residues. The CDR3 reads CASSSLGGTGELFF. Here the CDR3 DNA reads TGTGCCAGCAGCTCTCTGGGGGGGACCGGGGAGCTGTTTTTT.

V and J are TRBV14 and TRBJ2-6; D not certain. Germline V gene data show CDR1 as SGHDN and CDR2 as FVKESK. V was pared by 4 bases and J by 3 bases, with 13 bases between. There are 16 residues in the CDR3. CDR3 DNA sequence: TGTGCCAGCAGCCCCTCCGCCACTCTTGGGGCCAACGTCCTGACTTTC. Translating gives CASSPSATLGANVLTF. The variable domain in full, with the rest retrieved from reference TRBV14 and TRBJ2-6, is EAGVTQFPSHSVIEKGQTVTLRCDPISGHDNLYWYRRVMGKEIKFLLHFVKESKQDESGMPNNRFLAERTGGTYSTLKVQPAELEDSGVYFCASSPSATLGANVLTFGAGSRLTVL.

This chain connects TRBV25-1 to TRBJ2-3, with TRBD2 as a possible D gene (6 bases). Trimming cost V 6 bases and J 6 bases, with 16 bases left between them. Germline values: CDR1 MGHDK, CDR2 SYGVNS. The CDR3 is 14 residues long. This CDR3 is CASRLGGTWDTQYF. CDR3 bases: TGTGCCAGCAGATTAGGAGGGACTTGGGATACGCAGTATTTT.

The chain has TRBV6-5 and TRBJ2-3; D perhaps matches TRBD1 (6 bases). V lost 7 bases to trimming and J lost 5 bases, with 16 bases between them. The length of the CDR3 is 14 residues. Germline assignment: CDR1 MNHEY and CDR2 SVGAGI. CDR3 DNA: TGTGCCAGCACAGGGGACCGCCTCAGAGATACGCAGTATTTT. Encoded protein: CASTGDRLRDTQYF.

This clone was detected only a few times. Here the CDR3 reads CASSWDIANTGELFF. The DNA of the CDR3 is TGCGCCAGCAGTTGGGACATCGCGAACACCGGGGAGCTGTTTTTT. The gene calls are TRBV5-1 and TRBJ2-2; the D gene is possibly TRBD1 (6 bases). The CDR3 totals 15 residues. Looked up from germline, CDR1 is SGHRS and CDR2 is YFSETQ. V lost 5 bases to trimming and J lost 0 bases, with 11 bases between them. Using reference TRBV5-1 and TRBJ2-2 for the parts outside the CDR3, the full variable domain is KAGVTQTPRYLIKTRGQQVTLSCSPISGHRSVSWYQQTPGQGLQFLFEYFSETQRNKGNFPGRFSGRQFSNSRSEMNVSTLELGDSALYLCASSWDIANTGELFFGEGSRLTVL.

V is TRBV11-2 and J is TRBJ2-7, with TRBD2 matching 7 bases. The V gene's germline CDR1 is SGHAT and CDR2 FQNNGV. Losses at the gene ends were 4 bases for V and 7 bases for J; bases not matched to a gene: 10. The CDR3 loop spans 14 amino acids. DNA of the CDR3: TGTGCCAGCAGCTCCTCGGGCGGGAGTGTGGAGCAGTACTTC. Its translation: CASSSSGGSVEQYF.

The rearrangement uses TRBV29-1 and TRBJ2-7; D is possibly TRBD1 or TRBD2 (5 bases each). Trimming stripped 5 bases from V and 2 bases from J, with 19 bases between. The V gene's germline CDR1 is SQVTM and CDR2 ANQGSEA. CDR3 length: 15 amino acids. The CDR3 DNA sequence: TGCAGCGTTCGATCCGGGACCACTTCCACCTACGAGCAGTACTTC. Translation: CSVRSGTTSTYEQYF.

This sequence joins TRBV6-6 and TRBJ1-1, with D possibly TRBD1 on 6 matching bases. The length of the CDR3 is 14 residues. Trimming took off 4 bases at V and 6 bases at J, with 15 bases between the two ends. Per the germline V gene, CDR1 is MNHNY and CDR2 is SVGAGI (reference sequence). CDR3 sequence (DNA): TGTGCCAGCAGTTCCAGGGGAATTTTTGCTGAAGCTTTCTTT. Its translation is CASSSRGIFAEAFF.

V and J are TRBV4-1 and TRBJ2-7, with no clear D. V lost 1 base, J lost 1 base, and 17 bases lay in between. Germline V gene lookup returns CDR1 MGHRA and CDR2 YSYEKL. The CDR3 covers 17 residues. The CDR3, as DNA: TGCGCCAGCAGCCAAGGGTCCCGGGCAGCGCGATCCTACGAGCAGTACTTC. Encoded protein: CASSQGSRAARSYEQYF.

The rearrangement links TRBV5-1 to TRBJ2-3; 8 bases are shared with TRBD2. The CDR3 spans 13 residues. The J segment lost 15 bases and the V segment lost 5 bases, leaving 14 bases of the junction unmatched. Germline assignment: CDR1 SGHRS and CDR2 YFSETQ. DNA of the CDR3: TGCGCCAGCAGGGGGGTACCGGGACTAGGGGAATATTTT. Translation gives CASRGVPGLGEYF.